These 11 T cell receptor beta chains were sequenced from one sample in a study of cytomegalovirus exposure and HLA in healthy donors. PCR used 60 Vbeta primers and 13 Jbeta primers. Sequencing used immunoSEQ multiplex PCR; TCRdb keeps in-frame clones, though not all of them. The profile shows some 190,000 clones, 75% to 85% of them singletons. Sequenced material: PBMCs. Receptors originate from a woman aged 25 to 39 in good health and CMV-seropositive.

This chain uses TRBV7-8 with TRBJ2-2, with 8 bases fitting TRBD2. Germline V gene data show CDR1 as SGHVS and CDR2 as FQNEAQ. The CDR3 extends over 16 amino acids. Trimming removed 5 bases from V and 8 bases from J; junction bases left unmatched: 13. CDR3 loop: CASSPELAALGGELFF. The CDR3 DNA sequence: TGTGCCAGCAGCCCTGAACTAGCGGCCCTAGGTGGGGAGCTGTTTTTT.

This clone was counted once. The junction and the germline gene differ at one end; a read error may be behind it. V is TRBV4-2 and J is TRBJ1-2; D remains ambiguous. This CDR3 comprises 15 residues. The germline CDR1 and CDR2 sequences are LGHNA and YNFKEQ. The CDR3 is CASSQEGNTDYGYTF. The CDR3 DNA follows: TGTGCCAGCAGCCAAGAGGGGAACACCGACTACGGCTACACCTTC.

The chain uses TRBV11-2 and TRBJ2-4; perhaps TRBD2 as D (6 bases). V dropped 0 bases and J dropped 11 bases, with 20 bases sitting between them. The CDR3 is 16 residues long. Germline loops: CDR1 SGHAT, CDR2 FQNNGV. CDR3 sequence reads: CASSLETGGADNVQYF. For the CDR3, the DNA is TGTGCCAGCAGCTTAGAGACCGGCGGGGCGGACAATGTTCAGTACTTC.

The chain recombines TRBV7-2 with TRBJ1-2, with D possibly TRBD1 on 5 matching bases. The CDR3 consists of 13 residues. The germline V gene has CDR1 SGHTA and CDR2 FQGNSA. Trimming cost V 4 bases and J 9 bases, with 15 bases left between them. The CDR3 nucleotides are TGTGCCAGCAGCTCCGGGCCGGACAAAAGCTACACCTTC. Translated: CASSSGPDKSYTF.

This chain uses TRBV6-5 with TRBJ1-5; D is uncertain. Germline loops: CDR1 MNHEY, CDR2 SVGAGI. Trimming stripped 6 bases from V and 4 bases from J, with 13 bases between. The CDR3 covers 14 residues. For the CDR3, the DNA is TGTGCCAGCAGCATGGAGGCAGTTAATCAGCCCCAGCATTTT. The encoded protein is CASSMEAVNQPQHF.

The gene calls are TRBV5-8 and TRBJ2-2, with 12 bases that match TRBD1. The CDR3 is made up of 17 amino acids. The junction had 4 bases not matched to a gene; V was cut back by 0 bases and J by 4 bases. Germline V gene data show CDR1 as SGHTS and CDR2 as YDEGEE. In DNA, the CDR3 is TGTGCCAGCAGCTTGGAGGGACAGGGGGCGCTCACCGGGGAGCTGTTTTTT. Its translation: CASSLEGQGALTGELFF.

This clone was seen only a few times. V and J are TRBV6-5 and TRBJ2-2; a weak D match, TRBD2 (5 bases). Germline V gene lookup returns CDR1 MNHEY and CDR2 SVGAGI. The length of the CDR3 is 16 residues. V gave up 2 bases and J gave up 7 bases, with 17 bases separating them. The CDR3 loop reads CASSYKIVRDHGELFF. The DNA for the CDR3 is TGTGCCAGCAGTTACAAAATCGTCCGGGATCACGGGGAGCTGTTTTTT.

The table lists this clone with a few counts. The rearrangement uses TRBV7-2 and TRBJ2-3, with TRBD2 identical over 9 bases. The V and J ends lost 3 bases and 4 bases, in that order; junction bases with no gene match: 2. Germline V lookup: CDR1 SGHTA, CDR2 FQGNSA. The CDR3 loop spans 14 amino acids. This CDR3 reads CASSLGGGADTQYF. As DNA, the CDR3 is TGTGCCAGCAGCTTGGGCGGGGGGGCAGATACGCAGTATTTT.

The rearrangement joins TRBV9 to TRBJ1-2; D might be TRBD1 (6 bases). The CDR3 totals 14 residues. Trimming removed 4 bases at V and 4 bases at J, with 14 bases between. CDR1 is SGDLS, CDR2 YYNGEE, per germline. CDR3 bases: TGTGCCAGCAGCCCCGCGGGGGGGCCCTATGGCTACACCTTC. Translation gives CASSPAGGPYGYTF. The entire variable domain, with the rest obtained from reference TRBV9 and TRBJ1-2, is as follows: DSGVTQTPKHLITATGQRVTLRCSPRSGDLSVYWYQQSLDQGLQFLIQYYNGEERAKGNILERFSAQQFPDLHSELNLSSLELGDSALYFCASSPAGGPYGYTFGSGTRLTVV.

The rearrangement joins TRBV28 to TRBJ2-2, with 8 bases lining up with TRBD2. Trimming cost V 2 bases and J 1 base; bases outside gene matches: 6. Germline loops: CDR1 MDHEN, CDR2 SYDVKM. This CDR3 comprises 17 residues. The CDR3 coding sequence is TGTGCCAGCAGTTTAAGCCCGACTAGCGTGAACACCGGGGAGCTGTTTTTT. Translating gives CASSLSPTSVNTGELFF.

The chain joins TRBV10-2 to TRBJ1-3; D remains unclear. Germline lookup yields CDR1 WSHSY and CDR2 SAAADI. This CDR3 has 13 amino acids. V lost 10 bases, J lost 0 bases, and 10 bases lay in between. CDR3 in amino acids: CATRPSSGNTIYF. CDR3 nucleotide sequence: TGCGCCACCAGACCGAGCTCTGGAAACACCATATATTTT.